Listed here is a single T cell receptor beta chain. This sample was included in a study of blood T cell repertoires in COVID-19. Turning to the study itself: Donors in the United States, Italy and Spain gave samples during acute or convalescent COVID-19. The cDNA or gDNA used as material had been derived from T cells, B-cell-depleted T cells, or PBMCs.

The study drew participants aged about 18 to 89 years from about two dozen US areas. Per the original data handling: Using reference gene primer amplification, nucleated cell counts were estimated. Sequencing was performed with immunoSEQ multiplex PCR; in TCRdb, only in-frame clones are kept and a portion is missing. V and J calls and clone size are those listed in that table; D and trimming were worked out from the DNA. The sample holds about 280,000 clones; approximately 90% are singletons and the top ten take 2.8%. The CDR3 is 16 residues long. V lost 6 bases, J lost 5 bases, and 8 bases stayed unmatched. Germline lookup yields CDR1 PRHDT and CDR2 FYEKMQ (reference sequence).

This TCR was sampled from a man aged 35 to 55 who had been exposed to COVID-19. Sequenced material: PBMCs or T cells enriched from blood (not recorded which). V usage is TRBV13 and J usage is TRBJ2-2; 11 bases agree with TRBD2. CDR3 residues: CASSSGTSGFTGELFF. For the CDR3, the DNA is TGTGCCAGCAGTTCCGGGACTAGCGGATTTACCGGGGAGCTGTTTTTT.